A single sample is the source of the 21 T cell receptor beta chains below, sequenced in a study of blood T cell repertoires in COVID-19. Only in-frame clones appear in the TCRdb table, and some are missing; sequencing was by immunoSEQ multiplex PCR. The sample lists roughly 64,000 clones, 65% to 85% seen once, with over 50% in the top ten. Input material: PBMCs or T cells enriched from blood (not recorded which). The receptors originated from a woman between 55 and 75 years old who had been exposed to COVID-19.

This CDR3 reads CASSSIMGGGLTNEAFF. In nucleotides, the CDR3 is TGTGCCAGCAGTTCCATTATGGGCGGGGGCTTGACCAACGAAGCTTTCTTT. The V gene is TRBV28, the J gene TRBJ1-1, with D perhaps TRBD1 (6 bases). CDR1 and CDR2 (germline): MDHEN, SYDVKM. The CDR3 runs to 17 residues. V was pared by 4 bases and J by 8 bases, with 26 bases between.

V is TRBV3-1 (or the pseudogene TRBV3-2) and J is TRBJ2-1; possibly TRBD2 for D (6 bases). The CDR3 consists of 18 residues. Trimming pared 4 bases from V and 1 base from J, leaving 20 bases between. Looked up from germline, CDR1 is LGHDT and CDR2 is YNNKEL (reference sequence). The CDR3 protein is CASSPGRPSGRSYNEQFF. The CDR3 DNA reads TGTGCCAGCAGCCCGGGGAGGCCCAGTGGTCGGTCCTACAATGAGCAGTTCTTC.

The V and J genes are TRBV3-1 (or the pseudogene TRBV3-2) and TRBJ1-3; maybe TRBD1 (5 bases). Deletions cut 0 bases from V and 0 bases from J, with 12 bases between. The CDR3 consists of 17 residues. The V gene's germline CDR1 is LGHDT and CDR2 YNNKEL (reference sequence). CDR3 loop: CASSQDLVGVSGNTIYF. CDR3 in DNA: TGTGCCAGCAGCCAAGATCTTGTAGGGGTCTCTGGAAACACCATATATTTT.

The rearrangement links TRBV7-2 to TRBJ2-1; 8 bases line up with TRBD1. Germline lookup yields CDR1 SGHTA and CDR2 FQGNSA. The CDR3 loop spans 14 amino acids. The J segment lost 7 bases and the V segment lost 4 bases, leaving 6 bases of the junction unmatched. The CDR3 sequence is CASSYLTGENEQFF. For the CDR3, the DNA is TGTGCCAGCAGCTATTTGACAGGGGAGAATGAGCAGTTCTTC.

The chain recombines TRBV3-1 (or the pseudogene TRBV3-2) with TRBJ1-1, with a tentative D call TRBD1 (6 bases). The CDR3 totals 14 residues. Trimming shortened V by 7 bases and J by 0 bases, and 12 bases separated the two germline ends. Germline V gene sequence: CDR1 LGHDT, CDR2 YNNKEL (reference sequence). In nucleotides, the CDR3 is TGTGCCAGCATCCAGCAGGGGATGAACACTGAAGCTTTCTTT. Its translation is CASIQQGMNTEAFF.

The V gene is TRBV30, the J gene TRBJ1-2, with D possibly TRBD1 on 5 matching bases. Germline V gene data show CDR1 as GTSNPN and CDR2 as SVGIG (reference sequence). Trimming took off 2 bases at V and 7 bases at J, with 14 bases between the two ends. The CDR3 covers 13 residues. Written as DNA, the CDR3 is TGTGCCTGGAGTATCGGGGGTATGGGTGGCTACACCTTC. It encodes CAWSIGGMGGYTF. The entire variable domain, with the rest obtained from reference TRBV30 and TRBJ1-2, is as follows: SQTIHQWPATLVQPVGSPLSLECTVEGTSNPNLYWYRQAAGRGLQLLFYSVGIGQISSEVPQNLSASRPQDRQFILSSKKLLLSDSGFYLCAWSIGGMGGYTFGSGTRLTVV.

The CDR3 spells CASSLSGPNEAFF. CDR3 DNA sequence: TGTGCCAGCAGCTTAAGTGGCCCGAACGAAGCTTTCTTT. The J gene is TRBJ1-1, the V gene TRBV7-3; D remains unclear. This CDR3 comprises 13 residues. With 1 base removed from V and 8 bases from J, the gap between germline ends came to 11 bases. Germline-derived CDR1 and CDR2 are SGHTA and FQGTGA. The full variable domain, its missing parts supplied by reference TRBV7-3 and TRBJ1-1, is GAGVSQTPSNKVTEKGKYVELRCDPISGHTALYWYRQSLGQGPEFLIYFQGTGAADDSGLPNDRFFAVRPEGSVSTLKIQRTERGDSAVYLCASSLSGPNEAFFGQGTRLTVV.

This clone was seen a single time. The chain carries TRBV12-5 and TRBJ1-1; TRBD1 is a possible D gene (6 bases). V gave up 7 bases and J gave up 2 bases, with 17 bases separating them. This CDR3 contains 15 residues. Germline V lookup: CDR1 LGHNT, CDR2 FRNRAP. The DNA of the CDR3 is TGTGCTAGTGCCCTCACAGGGCCCTTCAACACTGAAGCTTTCTTT. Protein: CASALTGPFNTEAFF.

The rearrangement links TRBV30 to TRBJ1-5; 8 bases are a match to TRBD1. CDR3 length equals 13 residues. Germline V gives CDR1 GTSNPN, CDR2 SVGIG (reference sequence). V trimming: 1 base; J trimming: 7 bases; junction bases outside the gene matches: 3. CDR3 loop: CAWSAYRGQPQHF. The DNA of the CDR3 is TGTGCCTGGAGTGCGTACAGGGGGCAGCCCCAGCATTTT.

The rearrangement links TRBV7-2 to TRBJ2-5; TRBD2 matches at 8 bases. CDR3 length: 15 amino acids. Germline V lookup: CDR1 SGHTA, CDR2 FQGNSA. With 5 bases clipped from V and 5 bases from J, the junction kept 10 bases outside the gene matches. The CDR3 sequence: CASSQEAGGGETQYF. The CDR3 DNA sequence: TGTGCCAGCAGCCAAGAGGCGGGAGGAGGTGAGACCCAGTACTTC. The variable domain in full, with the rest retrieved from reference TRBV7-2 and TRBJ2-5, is GAGVSQSPSNKVTEKGKDVELRCDPISGHTALYWYRQSLGQGLEFLIYFQGNSAPDKSGLPSDRFSAERTGGSVSTLTIQRTQQEDSAVYLCASSQEAGGGETQYFGPGTRLLVL.

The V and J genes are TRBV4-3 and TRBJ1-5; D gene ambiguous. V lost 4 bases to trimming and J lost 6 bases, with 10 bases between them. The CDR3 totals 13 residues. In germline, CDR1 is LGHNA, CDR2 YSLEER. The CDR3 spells CASSRERGQPQHF. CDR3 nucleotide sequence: TGCGCCAGCAGCCGAGAACGGGGTCAGCCCCAGCATTTT.

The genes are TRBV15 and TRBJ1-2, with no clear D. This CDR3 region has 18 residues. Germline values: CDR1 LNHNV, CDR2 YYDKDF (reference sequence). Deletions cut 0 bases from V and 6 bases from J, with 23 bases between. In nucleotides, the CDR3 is TGTGCCACCAGCAGAGACCACCGTACGGGAAGCGGAGTTAATGGCTACACCTTC. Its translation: CATSRDHRTGSGVNGYTF. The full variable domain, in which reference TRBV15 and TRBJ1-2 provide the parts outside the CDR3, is DAMVIQNPRYQVTQFGKPVTLSCSQTLNHNVMYWYQQKSSQAPKLLFHYYDKDFNNEADTPDNFQSRRPNTSFCFLDIRSPGLGDTAMYLCATSRDHRTGSGVNGYTFGSGTRLTVV.

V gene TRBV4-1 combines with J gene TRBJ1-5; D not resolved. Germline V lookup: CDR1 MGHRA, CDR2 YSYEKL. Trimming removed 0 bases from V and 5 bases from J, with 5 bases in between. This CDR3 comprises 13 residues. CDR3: CASSQERYQPQHF. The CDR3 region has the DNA TGCGCCAGCAGCCAAGAGAGGTATCAGCCCCAGCATTTT.

The CDR3 DNA is TGTGCCAGCAGCGGAACACAAACAGGGATCGGGGCCAACGTCCTGACTTTC. This encodes CASSGTQTGIGANVLTF. The V call is TRBV5-5, the J call TRBJ2-6; D perhaps matches TRBD1 (6 bases). This CDR3 has 17 amino acids. In germline, CDR1 is SGHKS, CDR2 YYEKEE (reference sequence). The V end was cut by 4 bases, the J end by 4 bases, with 18 bases between.

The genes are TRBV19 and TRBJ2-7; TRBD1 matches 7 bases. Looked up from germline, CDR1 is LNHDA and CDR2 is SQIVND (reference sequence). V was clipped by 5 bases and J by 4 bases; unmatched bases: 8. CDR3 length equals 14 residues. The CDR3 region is CASSAGTVTYEQYF. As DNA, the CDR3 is TGTGCCAGTAGTGCCGGGACAGTGACTTACGAGCAGTACTTC.

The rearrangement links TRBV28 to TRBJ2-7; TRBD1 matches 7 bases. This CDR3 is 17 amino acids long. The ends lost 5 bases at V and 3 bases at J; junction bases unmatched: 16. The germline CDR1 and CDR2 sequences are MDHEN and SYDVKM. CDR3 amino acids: CASSQKDGQALHYEQYF. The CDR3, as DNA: TGTGCCAGCAGTCAGAAGGACGGACAGGCGCTCCACTACGAGCAGTACTTC.

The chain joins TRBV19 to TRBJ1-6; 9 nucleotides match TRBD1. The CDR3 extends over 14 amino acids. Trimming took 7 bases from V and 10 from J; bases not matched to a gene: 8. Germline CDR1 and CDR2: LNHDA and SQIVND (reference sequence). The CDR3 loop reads CASTTGQGNSPLHF. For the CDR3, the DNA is TGTGCCAGTACTACAGGACAGGGGAACTCACCCCTCCACTTT.

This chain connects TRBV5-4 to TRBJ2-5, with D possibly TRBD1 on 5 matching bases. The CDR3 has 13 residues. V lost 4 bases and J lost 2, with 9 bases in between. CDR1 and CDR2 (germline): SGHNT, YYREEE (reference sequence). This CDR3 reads CASSTRQQETQYF. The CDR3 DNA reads TGTGCCAGCAGCACAAGACAGCAAGAGACCCAGTACTTC.

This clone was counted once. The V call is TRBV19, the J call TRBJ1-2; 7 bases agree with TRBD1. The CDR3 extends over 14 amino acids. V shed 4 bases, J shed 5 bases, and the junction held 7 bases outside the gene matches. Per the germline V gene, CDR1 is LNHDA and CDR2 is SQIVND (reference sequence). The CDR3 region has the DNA TGTGCCAGTAGTACCTCGGACAGGATTTATGGCTACACCTTC. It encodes CASSTSDRIYGYTF.

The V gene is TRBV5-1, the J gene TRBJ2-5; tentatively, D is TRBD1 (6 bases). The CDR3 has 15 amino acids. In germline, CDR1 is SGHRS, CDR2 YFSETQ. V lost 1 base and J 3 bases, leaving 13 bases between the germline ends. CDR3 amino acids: CASSLMVQGKETQYF. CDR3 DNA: TGCGCCAGCAGCTTGATGGTACAGGGCAAAGAGACCCAGTACTTC.

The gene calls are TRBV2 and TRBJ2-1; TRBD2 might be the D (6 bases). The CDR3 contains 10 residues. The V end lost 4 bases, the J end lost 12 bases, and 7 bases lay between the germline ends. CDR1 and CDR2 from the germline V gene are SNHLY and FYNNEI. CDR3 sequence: CASSGTTQFF. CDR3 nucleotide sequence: TGTGCCAGCAGTGGGACTACGCAGTTCTTC. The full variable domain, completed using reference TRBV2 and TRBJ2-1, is EPEVTQTPSHQVTQMGQEVILRCVPISNHLYFYWYRQILGQKVEFLVSFYNNEISEKSEIFDDQFSVERPDGSNFTLKIRSTKLEDSAMYFCASSGTTQFFGPGTRLTVL.